This TCR beta chain is from a study of tumor-infiltrating lymphocytes in localized non-small cell lung cancer (dated by TCRdb to about 2021). For the wider study: Several histologies were represented in the cohort, which also included both smokers and never-smokers as well as patients whose samples were collected after neoadjuvant chemotherapy. Each patient contributed resected tumor tissue and uninvolved lung tissue from the same patient, described as non-adjacent to the tumor. Alongside flow cytometry, multiplex immunofluorescence, RNA-seq, exome sequencing and proteomics, TCR sequencing was applied to the same patients as one of several integrated assays. In total, the ICON cohort was made up of under 180 surgical patients who had localized non-small cell lung cancer and whose tumors were resected. A total of fewer than 60 patients were included in the paired tumor versus uninvolved lung comparison of immunoSEQ T-cell fraction.

ICON enrollment began in early 2016, and the last patient was enrolled in September 2018. Fresh tumor and matched uninvolved tissue for in-depth immune analyses, including TCR sequencing, were collected from a subcohort of some 76 patients. TCR sequencing was performed on DNA isolated from bulk tissue, without cell sorting. TCR sequencing with the immunoSEQ assay provided the T-cell fraction in tumor and uninvolved lung tissue. On the study's bioinformatics: To analyze survival, patients were divided into a high T-cell fraction group (upper tertile) and a low T-cell fraction group (lower two tertiles), and the two groups were compared using a log-rank test. Paired tumor versus uninvolved lung differences in T-cell fraction were tested with a signed-rank test. TCRdb stores this immuneACCESS table with in-frame sequences only. Part of the clones is absent; in the studies checked, under half of the shortfall reflects unresolved V genes, and no reason is known for the rest. Clone size and V and J calls were adopted from that table, with D and trimming inferred from the DNA. The sample table holds thousands of clones, of which roughly 75% were seen once. The top ten clones comprise approximately 5% of the sample.

Concerning this clone: The specificity of this receptor is unknown. Base qualities were left out, and no much larger clone turns up one base away.

What the authors observed across the whole study: The TCR-derived T-cell fraction showed no difference between the flow cytometry-defined immunotypes IM1 (good prognosis) and IM2 (poor prognosis). Because different assays used different pieces of the same tissue, intratumor heterogeneity could not be separated from technical variation. Consistent with immunofluorescence CD3 counts, TCRbeta sequencing supported greater T cell infiltration in tumors than in uninvolved lung tissue. Because assay coverage varied across patients depending on available tissue quantity, TCR sequencing was performed for only a subset of the cohort.

Sequences MNHNS (CDR1) and SASEGT (CDR2) are obtained from the germline V gene. Reading from cysteine to phenylalanine, the CDR3 counts 14 amino acids. Only the CDR3 portion is preserved as DNA: 42 bases, with reading frame beginning at the first base. At the junction V is shortened by 2 bases and J by 6 bases, with 10 bases in between. The source material was uninvolved lung tissue not adjacent to the tumor. The V and J segments used are TRBV6-1 and TRBJ2-2, with TRBD1 tentatively as D gene (6 bases match). The receptor was isolated from a human donor with non-small cell lung cancer. The CDR3 in this case is CASSEQGRAGELFF. At the DNA level, the sequence is TGTGCCAGCAGTGAACAGGGGCGGGCCGGGGAGCTGTTTTTT.